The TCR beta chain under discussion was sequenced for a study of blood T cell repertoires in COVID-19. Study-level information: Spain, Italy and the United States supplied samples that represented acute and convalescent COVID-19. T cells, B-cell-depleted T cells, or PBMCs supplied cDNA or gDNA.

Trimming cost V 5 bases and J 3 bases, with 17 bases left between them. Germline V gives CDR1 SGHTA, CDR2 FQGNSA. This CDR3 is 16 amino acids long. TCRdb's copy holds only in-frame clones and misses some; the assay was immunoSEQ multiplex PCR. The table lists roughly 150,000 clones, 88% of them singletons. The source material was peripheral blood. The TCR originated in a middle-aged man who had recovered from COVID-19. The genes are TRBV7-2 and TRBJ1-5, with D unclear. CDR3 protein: CASSKTLPGDNQPQHF. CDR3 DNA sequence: TGTGCCAGCAGCAAAACGTTGCCCGGGGACAATCAGCCCCAGCATTTT.